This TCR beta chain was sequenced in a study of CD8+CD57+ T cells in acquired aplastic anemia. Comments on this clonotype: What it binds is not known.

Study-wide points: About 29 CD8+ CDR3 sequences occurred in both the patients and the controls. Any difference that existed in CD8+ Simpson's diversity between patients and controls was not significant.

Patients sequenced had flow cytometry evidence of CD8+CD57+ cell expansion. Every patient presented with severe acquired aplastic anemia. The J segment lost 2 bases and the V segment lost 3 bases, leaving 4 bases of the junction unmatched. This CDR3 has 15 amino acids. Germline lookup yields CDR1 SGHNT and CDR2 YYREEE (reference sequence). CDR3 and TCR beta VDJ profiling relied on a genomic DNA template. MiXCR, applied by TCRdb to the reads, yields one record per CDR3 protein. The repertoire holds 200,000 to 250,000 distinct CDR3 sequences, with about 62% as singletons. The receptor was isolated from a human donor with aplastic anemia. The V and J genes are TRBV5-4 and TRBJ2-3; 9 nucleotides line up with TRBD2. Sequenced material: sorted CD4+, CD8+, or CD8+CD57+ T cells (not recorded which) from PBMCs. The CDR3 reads CASSSAGGDTDTQYF. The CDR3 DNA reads TGTGCCAGCAGCTCAGCGGGAGGAGACACAGATACGCAGTATTTT.